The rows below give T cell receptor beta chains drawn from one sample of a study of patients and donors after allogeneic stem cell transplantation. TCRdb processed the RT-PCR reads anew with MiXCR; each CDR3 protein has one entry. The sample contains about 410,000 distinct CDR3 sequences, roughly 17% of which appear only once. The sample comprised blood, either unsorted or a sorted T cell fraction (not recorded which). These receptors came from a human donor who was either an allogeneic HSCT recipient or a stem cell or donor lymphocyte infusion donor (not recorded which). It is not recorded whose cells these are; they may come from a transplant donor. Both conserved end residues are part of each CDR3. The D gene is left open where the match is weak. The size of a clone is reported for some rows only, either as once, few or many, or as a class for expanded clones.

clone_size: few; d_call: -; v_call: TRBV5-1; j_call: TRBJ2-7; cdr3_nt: TGCGCCAGCAGCTTGGACCCGGCGGGCTACGAGCAGTACTTC; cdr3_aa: CASSLDPAGYEQYF
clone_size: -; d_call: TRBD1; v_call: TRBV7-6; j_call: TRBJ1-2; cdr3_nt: TGTGCCAGCAGGCCTTGGGGTTCCGGACAGGGTGGAGATTATGGCTACACCTTC; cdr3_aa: CASRPWGSGQGGDYGYTF
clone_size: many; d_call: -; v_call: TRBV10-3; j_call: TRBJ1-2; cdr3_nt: TGTGCCATCAGTGAGTCGGAATATGGCTACACCTTC; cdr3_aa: CAISESEYGYTF
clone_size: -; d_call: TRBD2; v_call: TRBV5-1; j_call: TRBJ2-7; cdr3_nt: TGCGCCAGCAGCTTGGTACCACTAGCGGGGGGTTTAGAGCAGTACTTC; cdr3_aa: CASSLVPLAGGLEQYF
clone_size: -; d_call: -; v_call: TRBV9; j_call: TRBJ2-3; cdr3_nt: TGTGCCAGCAGCGTAGTACCCCAGGTAGATACGCAGTATTTT; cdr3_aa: CASSVVPQVDTQYF
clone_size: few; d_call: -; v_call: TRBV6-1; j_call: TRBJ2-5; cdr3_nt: TGTGCCAGCAGAAGAGGACAGTTCCAAGAGACCCAGTACTTC; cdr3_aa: CASRRGQFQETQYF
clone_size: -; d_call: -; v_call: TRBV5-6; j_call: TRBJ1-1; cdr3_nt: TGTGCCAGCAGCTTGCCATGGAGCACTGAAGCTTTCTTT; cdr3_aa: CASSLPWSTEAFF
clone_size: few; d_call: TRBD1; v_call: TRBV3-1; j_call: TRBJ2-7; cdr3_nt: TGTGCCAGCAGCCAATTGGACAGGGCCCTCTACGAGCAGTACTTC; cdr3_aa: CASSQLDRALYEQYF
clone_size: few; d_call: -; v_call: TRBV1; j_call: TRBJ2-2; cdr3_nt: TGCACCAGCAGCCAAGGAACTAGCGGGAACACCGGGGAGCTGTTTTTT; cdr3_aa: CTSSQGTSGNTGELFF
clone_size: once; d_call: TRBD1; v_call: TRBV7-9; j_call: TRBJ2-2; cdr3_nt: TGTGCCAGCAGCGCCTCCGGGACAGGACGCACCGGGGAGCTGTTTTTT; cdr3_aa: CASSASGTGRTGELFF
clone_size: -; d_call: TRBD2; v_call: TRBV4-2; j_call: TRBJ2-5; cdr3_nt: TGTGCCAGCAGCCAAGATCCGACTAGCGCCCACTCACAAGAGACCCAGTACTTC; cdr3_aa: CASSQDPTSAHSQETQYF
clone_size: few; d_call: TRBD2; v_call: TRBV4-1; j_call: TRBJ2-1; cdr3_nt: TGCGCCAGCAGCCAACACCCCCCTAGCGGGGGGCACAATGAGCAGTTCTTC; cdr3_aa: CASSQHPPSGGHNEQFF
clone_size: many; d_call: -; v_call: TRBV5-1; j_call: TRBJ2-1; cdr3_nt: TGCGCCAGCAGCTTGGCGTCAGGGGCATACAATGAGCAGTTCTTC; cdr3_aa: CASSLASGAYNEQFF
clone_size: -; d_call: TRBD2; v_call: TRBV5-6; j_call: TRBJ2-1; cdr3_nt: TGTGCCAGCAGCCCGCTGGGCGGGGGCTACAATGAGCAGTTCTTC; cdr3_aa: CASSPLGGGYNEQFF
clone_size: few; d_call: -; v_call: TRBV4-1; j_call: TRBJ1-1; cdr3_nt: TGCGCCAGCAGCCGCGGACACTTCTTAGGGACTGAAGCTTTCTTT; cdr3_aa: CASSRGHFLGTEAFF
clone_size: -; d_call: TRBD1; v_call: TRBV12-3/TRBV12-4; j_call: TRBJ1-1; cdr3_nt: TGTGCCAGCAGCGCTTTCGGAGGGACAGGGTCCACTGAAGCTTTCTTT; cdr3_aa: CASSAFGGTGSTEAFF
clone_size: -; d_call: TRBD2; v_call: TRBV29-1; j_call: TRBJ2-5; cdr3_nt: TGCAGCCTCCGTGGGACTAGCGGGGGGCTGGGGGAGACCCAGTACTTC; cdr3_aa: CSLRGTSGGLGETQYF
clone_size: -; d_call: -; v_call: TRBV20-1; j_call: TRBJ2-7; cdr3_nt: TGCAGTGCTAGAGGTGGGAGTTCGTACGAGCAGTACTTC; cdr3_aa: CSARGGSSYEQYF
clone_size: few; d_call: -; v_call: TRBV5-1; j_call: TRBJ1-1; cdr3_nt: TGCGCCAGCAGCAGAATAGGGACGGTTATGAACACTGAAGCTTTCTTT; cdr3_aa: CASSRIGTVMNTEAFF
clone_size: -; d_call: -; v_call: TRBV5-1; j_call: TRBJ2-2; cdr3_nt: TGCGCCAGCAGCTTGGAGCGGCAGAACACCGGGGAGCTGTTTTTT; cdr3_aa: CASSLERQNTGELFF
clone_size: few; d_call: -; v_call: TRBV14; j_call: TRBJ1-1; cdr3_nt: TGTGCCAGCAGCCAAAAGATGGGGGGCACTGAAGCTTTCTTT; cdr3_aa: CASSQKMGGTEAFF
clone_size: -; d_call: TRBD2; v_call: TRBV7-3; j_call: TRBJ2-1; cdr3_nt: TGTGCCAGCAGCTCTCCCCGACTAGCGGGGGGGCCTGGTGAGCAGTTCTTC; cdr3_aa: CASSSPRLAGGPGEQFF
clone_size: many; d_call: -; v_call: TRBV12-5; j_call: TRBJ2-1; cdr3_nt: TGTGCTAGTGCGCTGTTGATCTCGGGTGAGCAGTTCTTC; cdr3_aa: CASALLISGEQFF
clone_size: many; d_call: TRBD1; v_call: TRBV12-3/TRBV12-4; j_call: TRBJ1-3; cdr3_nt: TGTGCCAGCAGCCGCGGGACAGGGGGTGGAAACACCATATATTTT; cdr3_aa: CASSRGTGGGNTIYF
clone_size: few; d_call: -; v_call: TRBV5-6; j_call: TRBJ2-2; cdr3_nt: TGTGCCAGCAGCCGGAGGGGGAAGGGGTCGAGGACCGGGGAGCTGTTTTTT; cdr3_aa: CASSRRGKGSRTGELFF
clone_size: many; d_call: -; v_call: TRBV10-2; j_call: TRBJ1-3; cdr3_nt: TGCGCCAGCAGTCAGGGATATGGAAACACCATATATTTT; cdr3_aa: CASSQGYGNTIYF
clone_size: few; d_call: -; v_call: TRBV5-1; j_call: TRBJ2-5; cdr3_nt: TGCGCCAGCAGCTTCGGCAGGGTGGAGGAGACCCAGTACTTC; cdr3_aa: CASSFGRVEETQYF
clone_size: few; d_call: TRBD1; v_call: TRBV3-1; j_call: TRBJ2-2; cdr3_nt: TGTGCCAGCAGATGGGGGACAGGGGACATCACCGGGGAGCTGTTTTTT; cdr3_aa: CASRWGTGDITGELFF
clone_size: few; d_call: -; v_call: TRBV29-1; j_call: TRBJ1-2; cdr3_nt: TGCAGCGTTGCCGTTCGCCATGGCTACACCTTC; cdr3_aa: CSVAVRHGYTF
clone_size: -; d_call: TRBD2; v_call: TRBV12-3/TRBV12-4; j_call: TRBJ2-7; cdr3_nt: TGTGCCAGCAGCGGACTAGCGGGAGGCGAGCAGTACTTC; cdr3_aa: CASSGLAGGEQYF
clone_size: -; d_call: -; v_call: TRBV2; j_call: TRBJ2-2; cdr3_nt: TGTGCCAGCAGGCAGGCCGAGACCGGGGAGCTGTTTTTT; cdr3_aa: CASRQAETGELFF
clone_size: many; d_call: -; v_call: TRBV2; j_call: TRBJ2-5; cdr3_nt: TGTGCCAGCAGTGGTGGGGAGACCCAGTACTTC; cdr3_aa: CASSGGETQYF
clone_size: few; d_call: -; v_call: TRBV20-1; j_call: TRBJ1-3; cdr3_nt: TGCAGTGCTAGAGCAGACAGCTCTGGAAACACCATATATTTT; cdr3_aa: CSARADSSGNTIYF
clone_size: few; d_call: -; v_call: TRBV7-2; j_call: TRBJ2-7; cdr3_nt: TGTGCCAGCAGCTTGAACAGGGACGTCCACGAGCAGTACTTC; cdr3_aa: CASSLNRDVHEQYF
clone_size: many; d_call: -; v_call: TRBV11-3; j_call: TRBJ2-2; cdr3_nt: TGTGCCAGCACCCCCAACGAGAGATCGAACACCGGGGAGCTGTTTTTT; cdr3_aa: CASTPNERSNTGELFF
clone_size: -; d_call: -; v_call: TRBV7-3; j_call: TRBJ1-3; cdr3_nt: TGTGCCAGCAGCTTGGACAGTTCCCCCTCTGGAAACACCATATATTTT; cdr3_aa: CASSLDSSPSGNTIYF
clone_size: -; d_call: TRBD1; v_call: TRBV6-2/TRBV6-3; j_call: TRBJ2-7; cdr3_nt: TGTGCCAGCAGGCGCGACAGGGGGTTATACGAGCAGTACTTC; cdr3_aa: CASRRDRGLYEQYF
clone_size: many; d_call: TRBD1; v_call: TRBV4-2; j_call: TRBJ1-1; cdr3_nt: TGTGCCAGCAGCGGACTCGGACAGGGCGCTGAAGCTTTCTTT; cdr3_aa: CASSGLGQGAEAFF
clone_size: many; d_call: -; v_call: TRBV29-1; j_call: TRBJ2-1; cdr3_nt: TGCAGCGCCGGATTGGGGAACTACAATGAGCAGTTCTTC; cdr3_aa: CSAGLGNYNEQFF
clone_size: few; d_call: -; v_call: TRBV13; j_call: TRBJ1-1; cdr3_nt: TGTGCCAGCAGCCTTATGACCCCCCGTGGAAACACTGAAGCTTTCTTT; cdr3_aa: CASSLMTPRGNTEAFF
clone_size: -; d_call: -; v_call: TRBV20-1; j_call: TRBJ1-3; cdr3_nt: TGCAGTGCTGACCCCGTGGGGGGGAACGGAAACACCATATATTTT; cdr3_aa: CSADPVGGNGNTIYF
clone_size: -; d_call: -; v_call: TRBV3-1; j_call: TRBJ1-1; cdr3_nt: TGTGCCAGCAGCCAAGATCCGTCAGAAGTTAACACTGAAGCTTTCTTT; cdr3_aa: CASSQDPSEVNTEAFF
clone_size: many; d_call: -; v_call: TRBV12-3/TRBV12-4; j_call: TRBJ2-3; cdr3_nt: TGTGCCAGCAGCTTAAAGGATACGCAGTATTTT; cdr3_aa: CASSLKDTQYF
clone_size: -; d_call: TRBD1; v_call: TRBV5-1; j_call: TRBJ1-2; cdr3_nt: TGCGCCAGCAGCTTGGGGACAGGGAGTTCCTATGGCTACACCTTC; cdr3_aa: CASSLGTGSSYGYTF
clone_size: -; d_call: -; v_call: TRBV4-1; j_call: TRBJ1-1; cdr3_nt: TGCGCCAGCAGCCAAGGGGCGGGCCGGAGAGCTTTCTTT; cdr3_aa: CASSQGAGRRAFF
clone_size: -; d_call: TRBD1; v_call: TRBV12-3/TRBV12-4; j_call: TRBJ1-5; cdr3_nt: TGTGCCAGCAGTTCCCTAAAATCAACAGGGGATCAGCCCCAGCATTTT; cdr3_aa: CASSSLKSTGDQPQHF
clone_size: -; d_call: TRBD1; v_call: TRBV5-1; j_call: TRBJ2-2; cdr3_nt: TGCGCCAGCAGCCTCGGGACAGGATACACCGGGGAGCTGTTTTTT; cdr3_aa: CASSLGTGYTGELFF
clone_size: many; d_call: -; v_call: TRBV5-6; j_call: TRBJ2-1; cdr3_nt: TGTGCCAGCAGCTTGGTGGTGGACAATGAGCAGTTCTTC; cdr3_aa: CASSLVVDNEQFF
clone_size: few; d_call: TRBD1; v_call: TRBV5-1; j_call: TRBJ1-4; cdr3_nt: TGCGCCAGCAGCAAACAGGGGTTAGAGGAAAAACTGTTTTTT; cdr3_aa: CASSKQGLEEKLFF